This entry describes one TCR beta chain. Its specificity is unknown. This sample was taken from a study of blood T cells in healthy people across ages. Study-level findings and limits: Getting older went along with TCR beta diversity per million T cells dropping roughly linearly. Bulk PBMC profiling left naive and antigen-experienced comparisons inconclusive.

A sample-barcoded 5' primer and a J-beta primer mix were used in a second PCR of roughly 6 to 11 cycles. Every cDNA molecule carried a tag from a template-switch adaptor bearing 12 random nucleotides. TCRdb analysed the 5' RACE reads with MiXCR anew, one entry per CDR3 protein. Of roughly 2 million distinct CDR3 sequences in the sample, around half were seen once. Trimming removed 7 bases at V and 1 base at J, with 13 bases between. The CDR3 loop spans 14 amino acids. The receptor comes from a woman in her forties in good health. Sequencing was performed on blood. The chain is built from TRBV12-3 or TRBV12-4 and TRBJ2-5; D might be TRBD1 (5 bases). The CDR3 coding sequence is TGTGCCAGCAAACCCCAGGGCAGCCAAGAGACCCAGTACTTC. Its translation is CASKPQGSQETQYF.